The T cell receptor beta chain described here comes from a study of regulatory T cells in long-lasting Graves disease. Library construction for TCR beta used iRepertoire HTBI primers and Arm-PCR of CDR3 regions. One entry per CDR3 protein, called by TCRdb with MiXCR from the multiplex PCR reads. The table lists roughly 560,000 distinct CDR3 sequences, roughly 15% of them singletons. The CDR3 has 15 residues. The germline V gene encodes CDR1 SGHKS and CDR2 YYEKEE (reference sequence). On this clonotype: The junction departs from germline at one end; a sequencing error may be responsible.

As for time point: newly diagnosed GD, antithyroid drugs for less than 3 months. PBMC-extracted RNA yielded the TCR library. This same sample was also taken into another study, of T cells in Graves' hyperthyroidism and ophthalmopathy.

The chain employs TRBV5-5 and TRBJ2-2; D not resolved. The sequence was obtained from a woman in her forties or fifties with Graves disease. The sequenced sample was peripheral blood mononuclear cells (PBMCs), obtained at new diagnosis, from a patient treated with antithyroid drugs. CDR3 DNA: TGTGCCAGCAGCTTGGGGTGGGGATACACCAGGGAGCTGTTTTTT. This codes for CASSLGWGYTRELFF.